These 14 T cell receptor beta chains were sequenced from one sample in a study of Tregs in tolerant kidney transplant recipients. TCRdb keeps only in-frame clones here, not all; method: immunoSEQ multiplex PCR. The sample records 50,000 to 75,000 clones, about 98% being singletons. Here the sequenced sample was Tregs from blood, taken before the transplant. These receptor sequences come from a human donor who received a combined kidney and bone marrow transplant.

This chain joins TRBV2 and TRBJ2-2, with 8 bases identical to TRBD2. This CDR3 is built from 19 residues. Germline V gene data show CDR1 as SNHLY and CDR2 as FYNNEI. The ends lost 6 bases at V and 1 base at J; junction bases unmatched: 16. In nucleotides, the CDR3 is TGTGCCAGCAGCCCCACGTCTCAACAAGCGGGAGTGAACACCGGGGAGCTGTTTTTT. It codes for CASSPTSQQAGVNTGELFF.

The chain joins TRBV7-2 to TRBJ2-1, with a tentative D call TRBD2 (6 bases). CDR3 length: 15 amino acids. V was pared by 2 bases and J by 7 bases, with 15 bases between. CDR1 and CDR2 (germline): SGHTA, FQGNSA. The CDR3 nucleotides are TGTGCCAGCAGCTTAATCGGGACTGGTTTGAATGAGCAGTTCTTC. Translating gives CASSLIGTGLNEQFF.

This clone was detected once. V gene TRBV11-2 combines with J gene TRBJ2-3; D is ambiguous. V dropped 3 bases and J dropped 2 bases, with 12 bases sitting between them. The CDR3 is made up of 15 amino acids. The germline V gene has CDR1 SGHAT and CDR2 FQNNGV. The chain's CDR3 is CASSFFGSDTDTQYF. As DNA, the CDR3 is TGTGCCAGCAGCTTCTTCGGCAGCGACACAGATACGCAGTATTTT.

CDR3 DNA sequence: TGTGCCGCAGCGATGGGGGGTCAACAGCCCCAGCATTTT. Protein product: CAAAMGGQQPQHF. This chain joins TRBV6-6 and TRBJ1-5, with a possible D match to TRBD1 (5 bases). Trimming stripped 11 bases from V and 7 bases from J, with 18 bases between. The CDR3 runs to 13 residues. The germline V gene encodes CDR1 MNHNY and CDR2 SVGAGI (reference sequence).

The chain joins TRBV21-1 to TRBJ2-3; the table's D call of TRBD2 was not tested on the DNA. TRBV21-1 is termed a pseudogene. The CDR3 runs 15 residues. This chain's CDR3 is CASSISERISDTQYF. As DNA, the CDR3 is TGTGCCAGCAGCATCTCTGAGCGAATCTCAGATACGCAGTATTTT.

The rearrangement uses TRBV4-2 and TRBJ2-3; 7 bases are shared with TRBD2. V lost 5 bases to trimming and J lost 2 bases; unmatched junction nucleotides: 10. In germline, CDR1 is LGHNA, CDR2 YNFKEQ. The CDR3 consists of 16 residues. CDR3 in DNA: TGTGCCAGCAGCGGTGGAACTAGCGTGCTCACAGATACGCAGTATTTT. Its translation is CASSGGTSVLTDTQYF.

This chain links TRBV27 with TRBJ2-1; D might be TRBD2 (7 bases). The CDR3 extends over 15 amino acids. Trimming took off 7 bases at V and 12 bases at J, with 25 bases between the two ends. Germline CDR1 and CDR2: MNHEY and SMNVEV (reference sequence). The CDR3 here is CASKRDMEFRWGQFF. As DNA, the CDR3 is TGTGCCAGCAAGCGGGACATGGAATTTCGCTGGGGGCAGTTCTTC.

The chain links TRBV27 to TRBJ2-6, with 7 positions matching TRBD1. Trimming removed 5 bases from V and 2 bases from J; junction bases left unmatched: 3. The CDR3 contains 15 residues. Germline CDR1 MNHEY, CDR2 SMNVEV (reference sequence). Written as DNA, the CDR3 is TGTGCCAGCAGTATAGACAGGGCTGGGGCCAACGTCCTGACTTTC. Translating gives CASSIDRAGANVLTF.

The table lists this clone with a count of one. This chain connects TRBV2 to TRBJ2-7; TRBD2 is a possible D gene (6 bases). Germline-derived CDR1 and CDR2 are SNHLY and FYNNEI. V dropped 4 bases and J dropped 6 bases, with 16 bases sitting between them. This CDR3 has 14 amino acids. The CDR3 spells CASSVGRQSAEQYF. The CDR3 DNA reads TGTGCCAGCAGTGTAGGGAGGCAGTCAGCCGAGCAGTACTTC. The whole variable domain, filled in from reference TRBV2 and TRBJ2-7, reads EPEVTQTPSHQVTQMGQEVILRCVPISNHLYFYWYRQILGQKVEFLVSFYNNEISEKSEIFDDQFSVERPDGSNFTLKIRSTKLEDSAMYFCASSVGRQSAEQYFGPGTRLTVT.

The chain carries TRBV5-1 and TRBJ2-2, with D perhaps matching TRBD2 (6 bases). The CDR3 consists of 17 residues. Germline loops: CDR1 SGHRS, CDR2 YFSETQ. V dropped 4 bases and J dropped 4 bases, with 20 bases sitting between them. CDR3 nucleotide sequence: TGCGCCAGCAGCCGATCTGGCTCTAACGGGGGCACCGGGGAGCTGTTTTTT. This encodes CASSRSGSNGGTGELFF.

The genes are TRBV11-2 and TRBJ2-2; D unclear. CDR1 is SGHAT and CDR2 is FQNNGV in the germline V gene. Trimming took off 7 bases at V and 0 bases at J, with 12 bases between the two ends. The CDR3 runs to 15 residues. The CDR3 nucleotides read TGTGCCAGCAAGCTGAGTCGATCGAACACCGGGGAGCTGTTTTTT. Translation: CASKLSRSNTGELFF.

The CDR3 DNA is TGCGCCAGCAGCCCCCGGACAGGGGCCACTGAAGCTTTCTTT. Translation: CASSPRTGATEAFF. The chain joins TRBV5-1 to TRBJ1-1, with 9 bases fitting TRBD1. V lost 4 bases and J lost 4; bases outside the gene matches: 5. The CDR3 spans 14 residues. Germline V CDR1 and CDR2: SGHRS, YFSETQ.

The genes are TRBV7-9 and TRBJ2-6; maybe TRBD1 (6 bases). V was cut by 3 bases and J by 0 bases, with 12 bases left in between. CDR1 and CDR2 from the germline V gene are SEHNR and FQNEAQ (reference sequence). The CDR3 runs 17 residues. CDR3 sequence: CASSFTGRVSGANVLTF. Here the CDR3 DNA reads TGTGCCAGCAGCTTTACAGGGCGCGTCTCTGGGGCCAACGTCCTGACTTTC.

J is TRBJ2-3 and V is TRBV19; D may be TRBD1 (6 bases). CDR3 length equals 13 residues. Germline assignment: CDR1 LNHDA and CDR2 SQIVND (reference sequence). V lost 3 bases and J 4 bases, leaving 8 bases between the germline ends. In DNA, the CDR3 is TGTGCCAGTAGTATCAGGGGATCAGATACGCAGTATTTT. Protein: CASSIRGSDTQYF.